This is a list of T cell receptor beta chains from one sample in a study of shared clonotypes between healthy human individuals. TCRdb's table, derived via immunoSEQ multiplex PCR, lists solely in-frame clones and lacks some. The sample has some 2.1 million clones; just over 90% are singletons. Sequencing used naive CD8+ T cells from PBMCs. Source of these receptors: a man between 18 and 29 years old in good health. Some clones in this sample may be carry-over from other donors' samples. CDR3s leave out the opening cysteine and the closing phenylalanine or tryptophan. A D gene is named only where the DNA matches it firmly. For some rows the clone size is stated as once, few or many, or as a class when expanded; others skip it.

v_gene	j_gene	abundance	d_gene	CDR3aa
TRBV5-1	TRBJ2-7	.	.	ASSVVGPYEQY
TRBV27	TRBJ2-7	.	.	ASSLSSAPGSTEQY
TRBV6-5	TRBJ1-2	.	.	ASSYSSEGVGGYT
TRBV10-3	TRBJ1-2	few	.	AISESTLVGYT
TRBV11-2	TRBJ2-1	.	TRBD2	ASSPLLAGGPITYNEQF
TRBV5-4	TRBJ2-4	.	.	ASSLRTVETKNIQY
TRBV28	TRBJ1-2	.	.	ASRDPTEVNNYGYT
TRBV6-6	TRBJ2-7	.	.	ASSYEAGFIQY
TRBV25-1	TRBJ2-3	.	TRBD1	ASSGDRGLADTQY
TRBV6-6	TRBJ2-3	.	.	ASSYLGARDTQY
TRBV14	TRBJ2-1	.	.	ASSQGLGWDEQF
TRBV5-6	TRBJ2-7	.	.	ASTLAGVPADEQY
TRBV27	TRBJ2-7	.	.	ASSFNRGYEQY